These T cell receptor beta chains were read from a single sample in a study of STAT3 mutations in large granular lymphocyte leukemia. This table comes from immunoSEQ multiplex PCR, and its TCRdb copy is limited to in-frame clones, with some not included. This sample has 2,000 to 2,500 clones; more than 20% occur once, and the top ten carry 70%. The sample comprised peripheral blood mononuclear cells. These receptors were collected from a man aged 55 to 70 with T-cell large granular lymphocyte leukemia. Some clones in this sample may be carry-over from other donors' samples. Both conserved end residues are part of each CDR3. The order of the fields is clone size, D gene, J gene, V gene, CDR3 DNA, CDR3 protein. The D gene is left open where the match is weak. For some rows the clone size is stated as once, few or many, or as a class when expanded; others skip it.

few - TRBJ2-1 TRBV7-9 TGTGCCAGCAGCTTAAACACGGGGCACAATGAGCAGTTCTTC CASSLNTGHNEQFF
few - TRBJ2-5 TRBV30 TGTGCCTGGAGTGGCCCCAGAGGGGAGACCCAGTACTTC CAWSGPRGETQYF
few TRBD1 TRBJ1-2 TRBV29-1 TGCAGCGTGGGACAGGCTAACTATGGCTACACCTTC CSVGQANYGYTF
few - TRBJ2-5 TRBV28 TGTGCCAGCAGTTTTTACCAAGAGACCCAGTACTTC CASSFYQETQYF
- TRBD1 TRBJ1-5 TRBV5-4 TGTGCCAGCAGCCTAGACAGGGGATTGGGTCAGCCCCAGCATTTT CASSLDRGLGQPQHF
few - TRBJ1-5 TRBV18 TGTGCCAGCTCACCGAAGGAGGGGACTCAGCCCCAGCATTTT CASSPKEGTQPQHF
- - TRBJ2-2 TRBV5-4 TGTGCCAGCAGCTACCAGCTGGGCACCGGGGAGCTGTTTTTT CASSYQLGTGELFF
- - TRBJ2-1 TRBV10-3 TGTGCCATCAGTGAGCCCGCCGACAGTACCTACAATGAGCAGTTCTTC CAISEPADSTYNEQFF
- TRBD1 TRBJ1-2 TRBV30 TGTGCCTTTAAAGGGGACAGGGGCGTCTCGAACTATGGCTACACCTTC CAFKGDRGVSNYGYTF
- - TRBJ1-2 TRBV18 TGTGCCAGCCCCGCATTGGCCTTGCGCTACACCTTC CASPALALRYTF
few TRBD1 TRBJ2-1 TRBV9 TGTGCCAGCAGCGGGGACCCGGACAGGGTTCAGTTCTTC CASSGDPDRVQFF